This T cell receptor (beta chain) was sequenced in a study of blood T cell repertoires in COVID-19. On the study more broadly: T cells, B-cell-depleted T cells, or PBMCs supplied cDNA or gDNA.

This table comes from immunoSEQ multiplex PCR, and its TCRdb copy is limited to in-frame clones, with some not included. The sample lists roughly 140,000 clones, 80% occurring once. The source is a man aged 70 or older who had recovered from COVID-19. Sequencing was carried out using peripheral blood.

The chain's CDR3 is CASSLQTNYGYTF. The CDR3 coding sequence is TGTGCCAGCAGTTTGCAGACAAACTATGGCTACACCTTC. The chain links TRBV12-3 or TRBV12-4 to TRBJ1-2; D is undetermined. Trimming took 3 bases from V and 2 from J, leaving 7 bases between them. This CDR3 spans 13 amino acids.